The source of this T cell receptor beta chain is a study of cytomegalovirus exposure and HLA in healthy donors listed by TCRdb under 2017. Looking at the study overall: In an earlier analysis of some 550 of the donors, under 300 Gb of sequence data and just under 120 million unique TCR beta sequences from about 190 million T cells were reported. Class I and class II HLA loci were covered by the typing at four-digit resolution. An earlier analysis of 500 to 750 of the donors applied high-throughput TCR beta sequencing to assess whether each TCR beta V gene segment acted as functional or pseudogenic. All discovery cohort repertoires had been generated using a single sequencing platform. The study aimed to test whether signatures of past pathogen exposure could be identified by cataloging public T cell receptors. Along with the approximately 650-subject first cohort, a separate validation cohort of roughly 110 different subjects was used. In a later genetic analysis, genome-wide SNP genotypes for about 60% of the 666 donors were used, and that subset was treated as a discovery cohort. Across approximately 400 genotyped donors of the cohort, an average of about 240,000 unique TCR beta nucleotide sequences per donor were sequenced, and around 20% of those sequences were non-productive. Rather than using new phenotypic data, the later analysis identified candidate immune exposures from TCR beta sequences and from how often those sequences occurred across donors. Around 330 gigabases of sequencing data and 91 million or so unique TCR sequences made up an early release that covered 640 HLA-typed donors. A later analysis re-analyzed previously published TCR beta repertoires from 660 or so donors and added high-resolution HLA genotyping to study TCR occurrence patterns. Because of strong linkage in the cohort, five DR-DQ haplotypes were treated as single units for association and clustering. The T cell repertoires of several hundred subjects were profiled by immunosequencing and related to cytomegalovirus serostatus. The genetic ancestry cluster associated with self-reported Caucasian donors included around 76% of the roughly 400 genotyped donors. Donor age, sex, ethnicity and CMV serostatus were collected together with the repertoire data. The number of donors typed differed by locus, with about 629-630 for A, B, C, DRB1 and DQB1, approximately 500 for DQA1, approximately 580 for DPA1, and some 450 for DPB1. To predict cytomegalovirus infection status, the study brought together high-throughput TCR immunosequencing, statistical association of individual TCRs with disease status, and machine learning.

CDR1 and CDR2, per the germline V gene (reference sequence), are SEHNR and FQNEAQ. V sheds 5 bases and J sheds 2 bases, leaving 9 bases between their ends. Reading from cysteine to phenylalanine, the CDR3 counts 14 amino acids. CDR3 DNA is the only sequence kept; it has 42 bases, read in frame from the first base. A word on this clone: Its binding antigen is unknown. No base quality values were provided; no much bigger clone lies one nucleotide off.

Paper-wide results and their limitations: According to a later analysis, most CMV-associated TCR beta chains appeared to be HLA-restricted, and the HLA associations seemed to be driven largely by CMV exposure. The authors suggested that the approach could potentially be generalized to other disease states and immunological phenotypes. Because counts were too low, 15 or so rarely observed V segments, including chromosome 9 orphons, were excluded from the earlier analysis of fewer than 650 of the donors. Across donors, most TCR sequences were observed very rarely, whereas some public TCRs were present in many individuals. The classifier was reported to diagnose cytomegalovirus status with high specificity and sensitivity in both the original and validation cohorts. At a false discovery rate of 0.05, a later analysis linked roughly 17,000 TCR beta sequences to specific HLA alleles. When HLA alleles, especially DR and DQ, strongly co-occurred, TCR associations were difficult to assign to individual alleles. A total of 164 TCR beta chains were listed by the study as associated with cytomegalovirus. Because some donors lacked HLA typing at each locus, the association tests relied only on the typed subset. V-gene and J-gene trimming of TCR beta chains was associated with a missense DCLRE1C variant in a later genetic analysis, and the association was replicated in an independent cohort. Broadly in line with IMGT annotations, most TCR beta V segments showed up in productive rearrangements about 87% or about 30% of the time in an earlier analysis of approximately 600 of the donors. The only immune exposure information available for the cohort was CMV serostatus. Roughly uniform sequencing depth across donors was assumed in presence/absence analyses, although this assumption may not hold. Linkage disequilibrium might explain the correlated functional status among segregating V segments, but an unknown experimental factor could not be excluded. According to a later analysis, parvovirus B19, influenza, CMV and Epstein-Barr virus appeared linked to several top co-occurrence clusters. A few of the identified cytomegalovirus-associated TCR beta chains were confirmed in vitro to be specific for cytomegalovirus antigens. In a later analysis, HLA-associated TCR beta chains showed more clonal expansion and lower generation probabilities than non-associated chains that were equally common. In a later analysis, TCR association rates were found to vary across HLA loci, with the most associated TCRs seen for DRB1 alleles and the fewest for HLA-C alleles. In this cohort, only TCR beta chains were sequenced, and detectable features were limited by the absence of alpha or paired-chain data. A further reported finding was that TCR beta sequences accurately predicted the HLA-A and HLA-B alleles for most subjects in the first cohort. Some IMGT-functional V segments, including TRBV6-2 and TRBV6-3, could not be distinguished by the 87-base-pair reads and were therefore excluded. A cluster of highly shared sequence variants was judged likely to represent a technical artifact of the sequencing pipeline. According to a later genetic analysis, donors in an Asian-associated ancestry cluster had fewer N-insertions in productive TCRs than the approximately 710-donor mean.

The cohort comprised 550 to 700 healthy bone marrow donors. Cohort members were all nominally healthy when sampled, although unrecorded immune exposures were likely present. The donor was CMV seronegative and was included in the group of a few hundred seronegative cohort members. A peripheral blood sample was collected from each donor, and TCR beta sequencing was performed on peripheral blood mononuclear cells. The Qiagen DNeasy Blood Extraction Kit was used to extract genomic DNA from the blood cell samples. Library construction relied on the immunoSEQ multiplex PCR assay. A mixture of 60 forward primers for TCR Vbeta segments and 13 reverse primers for TCR Jbeta segments was used in the multiplex PCR. The CDR3 region of rearranged TCR beta genes was amplified from genomic DNA by a multiplex PCR assay. Amplified TCR beta libraries were sequenced as 87-base-pair reads on the Illumina HiSeq System. The original methods were these. A later analysis tallied 70 million to 100 million unique TCR beta chains across the 666 repertoires, and approximately 12 million of those chains were shared by two or more donors. Raw reads were error-corrected and collapsed into unique sequences with a nearest-neighbor algorithm that merged closely related sequences to remove PCR and sequencing errors. V, D and J gene segments were assigned by aligning CDR3 sequences to IMGT reference sequences. For a sequence to be retained, at least a six-nucleotide match to both a V gene segment and a J gene segment was required. Rearrangements were called productive when the CDR3 lacked stop codons and stayed in frame with V and J; all others were non-productive. CDR3 was defined according to IMGT convention as the region running from the second conserved V-encoded cysteine to the conserved J-encoded phenylalanine. In an earlier analysis of more than 550 of the donors, sequences lacking an unambiguous match to a single V gene segment were excluded. In an earlier analysis of several hundred of the donors, V segments were called functional above 56.7% productive rearrangements and were called segregating when the between-donor standard deviation exceeded 5%. A statistical classification framework was built to diagnose cytomegalovirus status from the catalog of TCR beta chain sequences. V and J gene assignment, in a later analysis, came from comparing TCR nucleotide sequences with IMGT/GENE-DB human TR gene sequences. The TCRdist pipeline was used in a later analysis to assign CDR3 sequences and most-parsimonious VDJ recombination scenarios. A later analysis defined each TCR beta chain by its CDR3 amino acid sequence plus V-gene family, and excluded reads lacking a unique V-gene family. To address suspected cross-contamination and a sequencing artifact, a later analysis removed a few hundred highly shared, low-generation-probability nucleotide sequences. In a later analysis, a clonal expansion index for each public chain was calculated from normalized within-repertoire ranks of inferred template counts. In a later analysis, generation probabilities were computed with a VDJ recombination model fitted to out-of-frame rearrangements, and the resulting probabilities were checked against IGoR. Hypergeometric tests were used in a later analysis to score TCR-TCR, TCR-HLA and TCR-CMV co-occurrence, with a repertoire-size bias correction applied to the TCR pairs. False discovery rates were estimated in a later analysis by permuting HLA or CMV assignments 20 times. In a later analysis, co-occurring TCRs were grouped using DBSCAN, with TCRdist sequence similarity added in when clustering inside HLA-allele-positive subsets. Repertoires with fewer than 30,000 or more than 120,000 public chains, plus five repertoires with anomalous nucleotide sharing, were excluded from co-occurrence clustering. TCRdb took over this immuneACCESS table, retaining in-frame rearrangements with V and J assigned. Such tables are incomplete; in checked studies, under half of the missing clones stem from an unresolved V gene, and the remainder is unexplained. Clone size and V and J calls were adopted from that table, with D and trimming inferred from the DNA. The table for this sample lists around 160,000 clones; roughly 79% of them were counted only once. The ten largest clones represent approximately 1% of the sample.

Recombination joined TRBV7-9 with TRBJ1-4; possibly the D gene is TRBD1, per 5 matching bases. Material for sequencing was PBMCs. The sequence was obtained from a woman aged 40 to 50 in good health and CMV-seronegative. The CDR3 reads CASSRGTTNEKLFF. The bases read TGTGCCAGCAGCCGGGGGACTACTAATGAAAAACTGTTTTTT.